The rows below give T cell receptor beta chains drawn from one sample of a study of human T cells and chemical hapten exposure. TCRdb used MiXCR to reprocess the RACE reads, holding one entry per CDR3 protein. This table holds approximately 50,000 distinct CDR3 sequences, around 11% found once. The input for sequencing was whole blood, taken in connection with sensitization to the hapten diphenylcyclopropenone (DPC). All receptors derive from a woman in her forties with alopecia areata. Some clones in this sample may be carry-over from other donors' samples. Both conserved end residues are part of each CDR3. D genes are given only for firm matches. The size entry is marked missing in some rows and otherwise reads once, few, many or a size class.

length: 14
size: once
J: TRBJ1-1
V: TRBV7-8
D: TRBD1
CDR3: CASSVDRVIPEAFF
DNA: TGTGCCAGCAGCGTCGACAGGGTAATCCCTGAAGCTTTCTTT

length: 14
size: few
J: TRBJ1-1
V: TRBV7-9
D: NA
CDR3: CASSLELPNTEAFF
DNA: TGTGCCAGCAGCTTAGAGTTACCGAACACTGAAGCTTTCTTT

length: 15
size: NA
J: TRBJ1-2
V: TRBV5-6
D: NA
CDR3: CASSPGAASVYGYTF
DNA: TGTGCCAGCAGCCCCGGAGCGGCCTCCGTCTATGGCTACACCTTC

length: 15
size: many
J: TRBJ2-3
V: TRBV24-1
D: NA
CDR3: CATSDYTGGTDTQYF
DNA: TGTGCCACCAGTGATTACACGGGGGGCACAGATACGCAGTATTTT

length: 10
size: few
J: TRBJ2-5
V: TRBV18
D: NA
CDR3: CASRGETQYF
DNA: TGTGCCTCTCGGGGGGAGACCCAGTACTTC

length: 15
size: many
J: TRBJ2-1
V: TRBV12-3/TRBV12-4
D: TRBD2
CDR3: CASSLTSGGSGEQFF
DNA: TGTGCCAGCAGTTTGACTAGCGGGGGATCTGGTGAGCAGTTCTTC

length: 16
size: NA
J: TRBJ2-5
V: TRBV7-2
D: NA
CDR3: CASSSSTGSGQETQYF
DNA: TGTGCCAGCAGCTCCTCCACAGGGTCGGGGCAAGAGACCCAGTACTTC

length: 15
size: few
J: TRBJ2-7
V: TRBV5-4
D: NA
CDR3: CASSFTQGGIYEQYF
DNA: TGTGCCAGCAGCTTTACACAGGGTGGAATCTACGAGCAGTACTTC

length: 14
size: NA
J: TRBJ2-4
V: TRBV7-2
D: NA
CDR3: CASSLGTHDYIQYF
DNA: TGTGCCAGCAGCTTAGGGACTCACGATTACATTCAGTACTTC

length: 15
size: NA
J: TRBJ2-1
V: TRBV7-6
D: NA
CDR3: CASSLEKAYDNEQFF
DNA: TGTGCCAGCAGCTTAGAGAAAGCCTACGACAATGAGCAGTTCTTC

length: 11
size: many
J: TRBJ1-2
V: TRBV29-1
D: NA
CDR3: CSVDFQGLGTF
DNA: TGCAGCGTTGATTTTCAGGGTCTTGGCACCTTC

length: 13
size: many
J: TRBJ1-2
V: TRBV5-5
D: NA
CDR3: CASSFKEGYGYTF
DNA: TGTGCCAGCAGCTTTAAGGAAGGGTATGGCTACACCTTC

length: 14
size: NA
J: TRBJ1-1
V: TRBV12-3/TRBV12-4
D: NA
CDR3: CASSLQGLNTEAFF
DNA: TGTGCCAGCAGTCTGCAGGGGCTTAACACTGAAGCTTTCTTT

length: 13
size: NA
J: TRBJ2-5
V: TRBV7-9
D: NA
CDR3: CASSLGARETQYF
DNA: TGTGCCAGCAGTCTAGGTGCGAGGGAGACCCAGTACTTC

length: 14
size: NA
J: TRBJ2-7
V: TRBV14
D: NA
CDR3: CASSQDPGLYEQYF
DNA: TGTGCCAGCAGCCAAGATCCAGGGCTCTACGAGCAGTACTTC

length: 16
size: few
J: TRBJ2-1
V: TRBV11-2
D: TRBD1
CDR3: CASSFLGGSFSAEQFF
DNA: TGTGCCAGCAGCTTCCTAGGGGGCAGTTTCTCGGCTGAGCAGTTCTTC

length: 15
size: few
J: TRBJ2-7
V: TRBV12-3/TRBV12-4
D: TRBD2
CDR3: CASSSSSGGRREQYF
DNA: TGTGCCAGCAGCTCCTCTAGCGGGGGAAGGCGGGAGCAGTACTTC

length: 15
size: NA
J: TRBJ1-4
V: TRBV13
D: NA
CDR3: CASSQYRDLNEKLFF
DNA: TGTGCCAGCAGCCAATACAGGGACTTGAATGAAAAACTGTTTTTT

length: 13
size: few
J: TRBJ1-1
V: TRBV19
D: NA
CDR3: CASRNRDLTEAFF
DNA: TGTGCCAGTCGGAACAGGGACCTCACTGAAGCTTTCTTT

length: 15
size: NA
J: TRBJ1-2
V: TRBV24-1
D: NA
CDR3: CATSKGGAVDDGYTF
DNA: TGTGCCACCTCAAAGGGGGGCGCGGTTGACGATGGCTACACCTTC

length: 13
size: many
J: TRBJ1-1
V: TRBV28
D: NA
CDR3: CASSLLDTRQAFF
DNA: TGTGCCAGCAGTTTATTGGATACGAGGCAAGCTTTCTTT

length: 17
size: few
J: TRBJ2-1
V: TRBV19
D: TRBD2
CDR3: CATPLGPSGSSYNEQFF
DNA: TGTGCCACCCCGTTGGGACCTAGCGGGAGCTCCTACAATGAGCAGTTCTTC

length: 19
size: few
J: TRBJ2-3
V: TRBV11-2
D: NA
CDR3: CASSLGGRGGGGSTDTQYF
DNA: TGTGCCAGCAGCTTAGGAGGCAGGGGTGGAGGTGGCTCCACAGATACGCAGTATTTT

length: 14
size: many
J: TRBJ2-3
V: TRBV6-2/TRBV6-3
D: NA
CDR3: CASSNSEGWNTQYF
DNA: TGTGCCAGCAGTAACTCTGAAGGGTGGAATACGCAGTATTTT

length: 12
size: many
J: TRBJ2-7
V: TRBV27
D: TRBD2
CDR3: CASGGGFGEQYF
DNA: TGTGCCAGCGGGGGGGGGTTCGGCGAGCAGTACTTC

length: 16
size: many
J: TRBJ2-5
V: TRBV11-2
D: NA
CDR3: CASSREAERYQETQYF
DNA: TGTGCCAGCAGCCGAGAGGCGGAAAGATACCAAGAGACCCAGTACTTC

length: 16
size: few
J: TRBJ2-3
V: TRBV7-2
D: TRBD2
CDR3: CASSLGLAGGLDTQYF
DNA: TGTGCCAGCAGCTTAGGCCTAGCGGGAGGGCTTGATACGCAGTATTTT

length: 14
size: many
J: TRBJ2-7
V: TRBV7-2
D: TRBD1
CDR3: CASSLRDRGSEQYF
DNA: TGTGCCAGCAGCTTACGGGACAGGGGTTCCGAGCAGTACTTC

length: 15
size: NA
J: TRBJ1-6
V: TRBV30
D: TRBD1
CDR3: CAWSFQTGGMAPLHF
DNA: TGTGCCTGGAGTTTCCAAACAGGGGGCATGGCACCCCTCCACTTT

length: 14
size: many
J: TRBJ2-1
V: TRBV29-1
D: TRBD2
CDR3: CSAVTSGSGFGQFF
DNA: TGCAGCGCCGTGACTAGCGGGAGTGGCTTTGGGCAGTTCTTC

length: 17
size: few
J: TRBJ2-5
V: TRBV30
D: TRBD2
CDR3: CAWSVQGEREIQETQYF
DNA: TGTGCCTGGAGTGTACAGGGTGAGCGGGAGATCCAAGAGACCCAGTACTTC

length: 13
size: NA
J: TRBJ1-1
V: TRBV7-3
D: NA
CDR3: CASSLDAGTEAFF
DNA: TGTGCCAGCAGCTTAGATGCGGGTACTGAAGCTTTCTTT

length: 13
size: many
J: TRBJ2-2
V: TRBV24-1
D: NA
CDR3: CATSAGLPGELFF
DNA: TGTGCCACCTCTGCAGGGTTGCCCGGGGAGCTGTTTTTT

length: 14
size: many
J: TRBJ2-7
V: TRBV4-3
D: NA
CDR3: CASSQGRISYEQYF
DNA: TGCGCCAGCAGCCAAGGAAGGATATCCTACGAGCAGTACTTC

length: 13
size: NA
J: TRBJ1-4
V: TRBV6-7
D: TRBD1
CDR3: CASMTGAEEKLFF
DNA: TGTGCCAGCATGACAGGGGCAGAGGAAAAACTGTTTTTT

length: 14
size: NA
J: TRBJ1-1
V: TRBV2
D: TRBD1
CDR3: CATQRQGADTEAFF
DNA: TGTGCCACCCAACGACAGGGGGCCGACACTGAAGCTTTCTTT

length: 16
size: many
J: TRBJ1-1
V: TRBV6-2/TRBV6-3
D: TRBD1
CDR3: CASTYPGQGARTEAFF
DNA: TGTGCCAGCACTTACCCGGGACAGGGGGCAAGGACTGAAGCTTTCTTT

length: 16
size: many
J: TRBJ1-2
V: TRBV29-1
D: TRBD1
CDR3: CSVDTFGTGLGYGYTF
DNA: TGCAGCGTTGATACTTTCGGGACAGGGTTGGGGTATGGCTACACCTTC

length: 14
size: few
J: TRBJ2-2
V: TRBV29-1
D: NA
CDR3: CSVTGPLLTGELFF
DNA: TGCAGCGTTACTGGACCACTTCTCACCGGGGAGCTGTTTTTT

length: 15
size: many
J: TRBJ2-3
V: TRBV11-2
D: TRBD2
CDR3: CASSLYGTSPDTQYF
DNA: TGTGCCAGCAGCTTATACGGGACTAGCCCCGATACGCAGTATTTT

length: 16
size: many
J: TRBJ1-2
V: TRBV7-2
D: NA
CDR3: CASSPQEGTFHYGYTF
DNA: TGTGCCAGCAGCCCACAGGAAGGAACCTTTCATTATGGCTACACCTTC

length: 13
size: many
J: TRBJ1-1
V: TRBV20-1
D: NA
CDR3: CSARPRADTEAFF
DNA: TGCAGTGCTAGACCCCGGGCGGACACTGAAGCTTTCTTT

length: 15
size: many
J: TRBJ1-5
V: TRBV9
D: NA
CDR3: CASSGGGRANQPQHF
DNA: TGTGCCAGCAGCGGCGGTGGGAGGGCCAATCAGCCCCAGCATTTT

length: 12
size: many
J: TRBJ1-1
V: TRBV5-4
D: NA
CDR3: CASSSGIGEAFF
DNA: TGTGCCAGCAGTTCTGGGATCGGTGAAGCTTTCTTT

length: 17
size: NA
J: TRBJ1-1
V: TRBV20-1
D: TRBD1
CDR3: CSARDPGQGGTNTEAFF
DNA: TGCAGTGCTAGAGACCCGGGACAGGGGGGAACGAACACTGAAGCTTTCTTT

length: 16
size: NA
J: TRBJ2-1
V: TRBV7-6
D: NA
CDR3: CASSLASLQLYNEQFF
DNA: TGTGCCAGCAGCTTAGCGTCGTTGCAGCTCTACAATGAGCAGTTCTTC

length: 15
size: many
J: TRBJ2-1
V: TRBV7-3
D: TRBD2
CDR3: CASSLSGGAFDEQFF
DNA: TGTGCCAGCAGCTTAAGCGGGGGGGCCTTCGATGAGCAGTTCTTC

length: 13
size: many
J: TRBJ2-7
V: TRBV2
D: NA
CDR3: CASSENRDYEQYF
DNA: TGTGCCAGCAGTGAGAACAGAGACTACGAGCAGTACTTC

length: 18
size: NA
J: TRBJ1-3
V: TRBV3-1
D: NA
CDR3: CASSQDGPGRGIGNTIYF
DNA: TGTGCCAGCAGCCAAGACGGGCCAGGACGGGGGATCGGAAACACCATATATTTT

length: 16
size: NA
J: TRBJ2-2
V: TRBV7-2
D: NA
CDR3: CASKWGRPANTGELFF
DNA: TGTGCCAGCAAATGGGGGAGACCCGCGAACACCGGGGAGCTGTTTTTT

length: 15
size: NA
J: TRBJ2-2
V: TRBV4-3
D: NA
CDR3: CASSQVLGDTGELFF
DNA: TGCGCCAGCAGCCAAGTCTTGGGGGACACCGGGGAGCTGTTTTTT

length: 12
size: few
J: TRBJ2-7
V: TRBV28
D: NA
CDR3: CASSTTAYEQYF
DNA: TGTGCCAGCAGTACGACAGCCTACGAGCAGTACTTC

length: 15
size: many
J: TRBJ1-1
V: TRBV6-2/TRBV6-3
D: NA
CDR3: CASSYGWGQNTEAFF
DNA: TGTGCCAGCAGTTACGGCTGGGGACAGAACACTGAAGCTTTCTTT